These T cell receptor beta chains were read from a single sample in a study of cytomegalovirus exposure and HLA in healthy donors. TCRdb's copy holds only in-frame clones and misses some; the assay was immunoSEQ multiplex PCR. This sample carries about 210,000 clones, approximately 86% of them seen once, and the ten largest clones take around 0.3%. Sequencing was done on a sample of PBMCs. All receptors come from a woman in her thirties in good health and CMV-seronegative. Each CDR3 is given with its conserved first and last residue. The order of the fields is D gene, V gene, clone size, J gene, CDR3 protein, CDR3 DNA. The D gene is left open where the match is weak. For some rows the clone size is stated as once, few or many, or as a class when expanded; others skip it.

>NA|TRBV11-2|NA|TRBJ1-1
CASSFQGNTEAFF
TGTGCCAGCAGCTTTCAGGGGAACACTGAAGCTTTCTTT
>TRBD1|TRBV9|once|TRBJ2-5
CASSATGTAEETQYF
TGTGCCAGCAGCGCTACCGGGACAGCTGAAGAGACCCAGTACTTC
>TRBD1|TRBV6-5|NA|TRBJ1-1
CASSYYSGQKAFF
TGTGCCAGCAGTTACTACTCGGGACAGAAAGCTTTCTTT
>TRBD2|TRBV13|NA|TRBJ2-3
CASSRGTSGTADTQYF
TGTGCCAGCAGCAGAGGGACTAGCGGGACCGCAGATACGCAGTATTTT
>NA|TRBV6-5|once|TRBJ2-6
CATSDNSGANVLTF
TGTGCCACCTCCGACAACTCTGGGGCCAACGTCCTGACTTTC
>NA|TRBV25-1|NA|TRBJ2-3
CASSAWPEGTDTQYF
TGTGCCAGCAGCGCATGGCCTGAGGGTACAGATACGCAGTATTTT
>NA|TRBV7-7|NA|TRBJ2-2
CASSALVEGELFF
TGTGCTAGCAGCGCCCTAGTAGAGGGGGAGCTGTTTTTT
>TRBD1|TRBV15|NA|TRBJ2-5
CATSRDRPRTGVQTQYF
TGTGCCACCAGCAGAGACCGGCCACGGACAGGGGTACAGACCCAGTACTTC
>NA|TRBV15|NA|TRBJ1-5
CATSRGGGNQPQHF
TGTGCCACCAGCAGAGGGGGGGGGAATCAGCCCCAGCATTTT
>NA|TRBV7-8|NA|TRBJ2-7
CASSLAAGSSYEQYF
TGTGCCAGCAGCTTAGCGGCGGGATCCAGCTACGAGCAGTACTTC
>TRBD1|TRBV25-1|NA|TRBJ1-3
CASSDRGQLSGNTIYF
TGTGCCAGCAGTGACCGGGGACAGCTTTCTGGAAACACCATATATTTT
>TRBD1|TRBV2|NA|TRBJ2-7
CASSSRTGGYEQYF
TGTGCCAGCAGTTCACGGACAGGGGGCTACGAGCAGTACTTC
>NA|TRBV15|NA|TRBJ2-7
CATSRDREREQYF
TGTGCCACCAGCAGAGATAGAGAACGCGAGCAGTACTTC
>TRBD2|TRBV5-5|NA|TRBJ2-7
CASSPGLALTEQYF
TGTGCCAGCAGCCCGGGACTAGCTCTGACGGAGCAGTACTTC
>NA|TRBV30|NA|TRBJ2-2
CAWDRDTNTGELFF
TGTGCCTGGGACCGGGACACGAACACCGGGGAGCTGTTTTTT
>NA|TRBV5-4|once|TRBJ1-2
CASSLVFRGGDYGYTF
TGTGCCAGCAGCTTGGTGTTCCGCGGGGGGGACTATGGCTACACCTTC
>TRBD1|TRBV28|NA|TRBJ2-3
CAIGGTGGADTQYF
TGTGCCATCGGGGGGACAGGGGGTGCAGATACGCAGTATTTT
>NA|TRBV6-6|NA|TRBJ1-3
CASSSRGDSGNTIYF
TGTGCCAGCAGTTCCCGCGGTGACTCTGGAAACACCATATATTTT
>NA|TRBV10-1|NA|TRBJ2-4
CATNFGGILPGAKNIQYF
TGCGCCACCAACTTCGGCGGGATTCTACCGGGGGCCAAAAACATTCAGTACTTC
>NA|TRBV19|NA|TRBJ1-1
CASSIQGFGTEAFF
TGTGCCAGTAGTATACAGGGTTTCGGCACTGAAGCTTTCTTT
>NA|TRBV5-1|NA|TRBJ1-2
CASSLTLTEDRYYGYTF
TGCGCCAGCAGCTTGACGCTTACGGAAGACAGATACTATGGCTACACCTTC
>NA|TRBV27|NA|TRBJ2-2
CASSWGAGELFF
TGTGCCAGCAGCTGGGGGGCCGGGGAGCTGTTTTTT
>NA|TRBV2|NA|TRBJ1-1
CASTGQRNTEAFF
TGTGCCAGCACCGGACAGAGGAACACTGAAGCTTTCTTT